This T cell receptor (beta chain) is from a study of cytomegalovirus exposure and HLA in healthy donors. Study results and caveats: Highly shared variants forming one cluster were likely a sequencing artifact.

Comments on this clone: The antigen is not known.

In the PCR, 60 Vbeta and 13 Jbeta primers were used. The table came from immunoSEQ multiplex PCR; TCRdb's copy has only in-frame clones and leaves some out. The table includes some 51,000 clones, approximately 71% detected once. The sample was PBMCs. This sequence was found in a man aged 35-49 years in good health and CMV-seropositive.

CDR3 in amino acids: CASKIGGRTEAFF. Written as DNA, the CDR3 is TGTGCCAGCAAGATAGGGGGTCGGACTGAAGCTTTCTTT. The rearrangement uses TRBV7-3 and TRBJ1-1; maybe TRBD1 (6 bases). V lost 7 bases and J 5 bases, leaving 14 bases between the germline ends. Germline V gives CDR1 SGHTA, CDR2 FQGTGA. This CDR3 has 13 amino acids.